This TCR beta chain stems from a study of T cell repertoires in cytomegalovirus infection. Study context: In public TCR beta signatures, there were indications of both CMV infection and matching HLA type.

MiXCR was run by TCRdb on the reads, yielding one entry per CDR3 protein. In the table there are 200,000 to 250,000 distinct CDR3 sequences, roughly an eighth of which are singletons. V shed 5 bases, J shed 9 bases, and the junction held 8 bases outside the gene matches. Germline assignment: CDR1 SGHTA and CDR2 FQGNSA. CDR3 length: 15 amino acids. The table lists this clonotype with many counts. Its target is unknown. Study conclusions and caveats: CMV carriers having the relevant HLA were flagged by cumulative public TCR beta family frequency. Across the ex vivo response, the dominant clonotypes were HLA-C-restricted CMV-specific TCR beta clonotypes.

The sequencing sample was made of PBMCs. The V gene is TRBV7-2, the J gene TRBJ1-6; 9 positions agree with TRBD1. This TCR was recovered from a human donor in good health (CMV status not recorded). Some clones in this sample may be carry-over from other donors' samples. The CDR3 here is CASSPPTGGTSPLHF. The CDR3 DNA follows: TGTGCCAGCAGCCCGCCGACAGGGGGAACTTCACCCCTCCACTTT. The whole variable domain, filled in from reference TRBV7-2 and TRBJ1-6, reads GAGVSQSPSNKVTEKGKDVELRCDPISGHTALYWYRQSLGQGLEFLIYFQGNSAPDKSGLPSDRFSAERTGGSVSTLTIQRTQQEDSAVYLCASSPPTGGTSPLHFGNGTRLTVT.